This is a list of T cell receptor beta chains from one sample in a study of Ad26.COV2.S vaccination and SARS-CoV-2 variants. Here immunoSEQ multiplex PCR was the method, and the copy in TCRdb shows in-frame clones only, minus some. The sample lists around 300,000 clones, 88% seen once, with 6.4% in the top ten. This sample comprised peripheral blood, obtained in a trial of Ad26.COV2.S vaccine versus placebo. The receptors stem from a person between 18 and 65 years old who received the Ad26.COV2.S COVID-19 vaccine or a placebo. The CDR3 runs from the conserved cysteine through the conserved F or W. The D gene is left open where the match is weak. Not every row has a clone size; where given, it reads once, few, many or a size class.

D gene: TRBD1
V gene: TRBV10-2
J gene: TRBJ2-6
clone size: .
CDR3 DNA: TGCGCCAGCCTCCCGGGACAGGGCCCCGGGGCCAACGTCCTGACTTTC
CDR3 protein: CASLPGQGPGANVLTF

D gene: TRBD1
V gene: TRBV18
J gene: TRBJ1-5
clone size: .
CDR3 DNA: TGTGCCAGCTCACTAAATCGGGACAGCCTTCTTAGCAATCAGCCCCAGCATTTT
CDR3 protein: CASSLNRDSLLSNQPQHF

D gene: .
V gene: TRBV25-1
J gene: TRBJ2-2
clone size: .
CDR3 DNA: TGTGCCAGCAGTGTAGGGGGGGACACCGGGGAGCTGTTTTTT
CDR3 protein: CASSVGGDTGELFF

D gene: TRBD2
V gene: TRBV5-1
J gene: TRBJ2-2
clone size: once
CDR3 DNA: TGCGCCAGCAGAGCGGGAGGATTTGGGACCGGGGAGCTGTTTTTT
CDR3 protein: CASRAGGFGTGELFF

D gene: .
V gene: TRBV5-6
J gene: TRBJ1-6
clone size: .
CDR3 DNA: TGTGCCAGCAGCATGAGCATACGTAATAATTCACCCCTCCACTTT
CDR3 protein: CASSMSIRNNSPLHF

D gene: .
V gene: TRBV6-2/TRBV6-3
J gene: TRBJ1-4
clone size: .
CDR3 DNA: TGTGCCAGCAGCCTCCTTAAGAATGAAAAACTGTTTTTT
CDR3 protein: CASSLLKNEKLFF

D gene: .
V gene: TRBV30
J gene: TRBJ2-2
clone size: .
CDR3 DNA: TGTGCCTGGAGTGTGGACCAAGGCACCGGGGAGCTGTTTTTT
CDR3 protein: CAWSVDQGTGELFF

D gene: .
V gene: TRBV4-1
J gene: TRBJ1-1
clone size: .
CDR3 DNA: TGCGCCAGCAGCCACCCCGGACAGCCTAACACTGAAGCTTTCTTT
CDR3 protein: CASSHPGQPNTEAFF

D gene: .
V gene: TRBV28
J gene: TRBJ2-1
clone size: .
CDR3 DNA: TGTGCCAGCAGTTTTGAACAGCCCTCCTACAATGAGCAGTTCTTC
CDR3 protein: CASSFEQPSYNEQFF

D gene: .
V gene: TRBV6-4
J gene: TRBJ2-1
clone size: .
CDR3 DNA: TGTGCCAGCAGTACTACCGGGTCAAGGGACAATGAGCAGTTCTTC
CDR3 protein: CASSTTGSRDNEQFF

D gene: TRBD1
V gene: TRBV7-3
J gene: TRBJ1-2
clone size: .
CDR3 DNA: TGTGCCAGCAGCAGAGACAGGGTCGAGTATGGCTACACCTTC
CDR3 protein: CASSRDRVEYGYTF

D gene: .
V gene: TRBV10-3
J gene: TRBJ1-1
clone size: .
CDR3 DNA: TGTGCCATTTCCCGTCAGTTAAACACTGAAGCTTTCTTT
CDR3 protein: CAISRQLNTEAFF

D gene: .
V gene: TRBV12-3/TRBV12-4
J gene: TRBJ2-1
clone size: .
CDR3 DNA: TGTGCCAGCAGTTTTCGGTCCGGGGGTGAGCAGTTCTTC
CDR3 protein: CASSFRSGGEQFF

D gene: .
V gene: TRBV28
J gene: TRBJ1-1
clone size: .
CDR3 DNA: TGTGCCAGCAGCCTCCAAGAAGTGAACACTGAAGCTTTCTTT
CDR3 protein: CASSLQEVNTEAFF

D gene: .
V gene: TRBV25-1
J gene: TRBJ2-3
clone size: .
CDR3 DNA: TGTGCCAGCAGTGTGGAAACCACAGATACGCAGTATTTT
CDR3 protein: CASSVETTDTQYF

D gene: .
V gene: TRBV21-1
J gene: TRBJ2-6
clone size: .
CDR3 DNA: TGTGCCAGCAGCAAGCCAGGGGGGAGGCTTGGGGCCAACGTCCTGACTTTC
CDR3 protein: CASSKPGGRLGANVLTF

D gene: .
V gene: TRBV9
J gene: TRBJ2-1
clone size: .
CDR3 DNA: TGTGCCAGCAGCCTCCAGGGTGGCTCCTACAATGAGCAGTTCTTC
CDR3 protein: CASSLQGGSYNEQFF

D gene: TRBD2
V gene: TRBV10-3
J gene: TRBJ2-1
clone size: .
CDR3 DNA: TGTGCCATTACTAGCGGGGGCCAATCCTACAATGAGCAGTTCTTC
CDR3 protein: CAITSGGQSYNEQFF